The clone carrying this T cell receptor beta chain came up many times. Its cognate antigen is unknown. Germline and junction disagree at one end, which may indicate a read error. Newly diagnosed patients aged 18 to 65 had hyperthyroidism of under 2 months' duration. The PBMCs had their origin in 10 ml of fresh peripheral blood. The CDR3 extends over 12 amino acids. Germline V CDR1 and CDR2: MDHEN, SYDVKM. Template material for amplifying TCR beta CDR3 regions consisted of RNA transcripts. The HTBI primer set was used in a first-round RT-PCR of the TCR CDR3. TCRdb passed the multiplex PCR reads through MiXCR, listing each CDR3 protein once. The sample consists of 90,000 to 120,000 distinct CDR3 sequences, around a sixth of them appearing once. This specimen comes from a study of T cells in Graves' hyperthyroidism and ophthalmopathy. Findings of the study overall: Most expanded thyroid clonotypes above 0.001 recurred in blood.

The clonotype originates from a woman between 45 and 65 years old with Graves' hyperthyroidism. The V gene is TRBV28, the J gene TRBJ2-7; no reliable D call. Input material: blood. This CDR3 is CASSLQVHEQYF. The CDR3 nucleotides read TGTGCTAGCAGTTTGCAGGTCCACGAGCAGTACTTC.